This is a list of T cell receptor beta chains from one sample in a study of T cells in Graves' hyperthyroidism and ophthalmopathy. One entry per CDR3 protein, called by TCRdb with MiXCR from the multiplex PCR reads. The data contain roughly 200,000 distinct CDR3 sequences, 17% of them singletons. The specimen sequenced was blood. All receptors come from a woman in her forties or fifties with Graves' hyperthyroidism. Each CDR3 is given with its conserved first and last residue. D genes are given only for firm matches. Some rows have no size entry. The others give once, few or many, or a class for an expanded clone.

. TRBJ2-3 TRBV7-9 . CASSPRWTEEDTQYF TGTGCCAGCAGCCCCAGATGGACAGAAGAGGATACGCAGTATTTT
. TRBJ1-2 TRBV6-1 many CASNPGRDASYYGYTF TGTGCCAGTAACCCCGGAAGGGACGCCTCCTACTATGGCTACACCTTC
. TRBJ2-4 TRBV7-9 . CASSLELVGAAKNIQYF TGTGCCAGCAGCTTAGAACTGGTGGGAGCGGCCAAAAACATTCAGTACTTC
TRBD2 TRBJ2-7 TRBV12-3/TRBV12-4 . CASRDSGHNSYEQYF TGTGCCAGCAGAGATAGCGGGCATAATTCCTACGAGCAGTACTTC
. TRBJ1-4 TRBV7-8 . CASSLAQSNEKLFF TGTGCCAGCAGCTTAGCTCAGTCTAATGAAAAACTGTTTTTT
TRBD1 TRBJ1-5 TRBV20-1 . CSASDRVINQPQHF TGCAGTGCTAGTGACAGGGTGATAAATCAGCCCCAGCATTTT
. TRBJ1-4 TRBV6-1 few CASTTTRQGGQKLFF TGTGCCAGCACCACCACGAGGCAGGGAGGACAGAAACTGTTTTTT
. TRBJ2-7 TRBV5-1 many CASSTEYEQYF TGCGCCAGCTCAACTGAGTACGAGCAGTACTTC
. TRBJ1-1 TRBV5-1 many CASSLALRAAEAFF TGCGCCAGCAGCTTGGCCCTTCGGGCCGCTGAAGCTTTCTTT
TRBD2 TRBJ2-7 TRBV13 many CASSTLPTSGRAEQYF TGTGCCAGCAGCACTCTTCCGACTAGCGGGAGAGCCGAGCAGTACTTC
TRBD2 TRBJ2-3 TRBV30 few CAWSPSGTSVLTQYF TGTGCCTGGAGCCCATCCGGGACTAGCGTTTTAACGCAGTATTTT
TRBD1 TRBJ2-2 TRBV2 many CASSGTGNTGELFF TGTGCCAGCAGCGGGACAGGGAACACCGGGGAGCTGTTTTTT
. TRBJ2-1 TRBV15 few CATSRGPSTSYNEQFF TGTGCCACCAGCAGGGGTCCTAGCACATCATACAATGAGCAGTTCTTC
. TRBJ2-7 TRBV20-1 . CSARDTYEQYF TGCAGTGCTAGGGACACCTACGAGCAGTACTTC
TRBD2 TRBJ2-1 TRBV19 many CASSMARAGGYHNEQFF TGTGCCAGTAGTATGGCGAGGGCGGGAGGATATCACAATGAGCAGTTCTTC
. TRBJ1-1 TRBV7-3 many CASSLHQNTEAFF TGTGCCAGCAGCTTACATCAGAACACTGAAGCTTTCTTT
TRBD1 TRBJ2-7 TRBV10-3 many CAISEPDRGAEQYF TGTGCCATCAGTGAGCCCGACAGGGGCGCCGAGCAGTACTTC
TRBD1 TRBJ1-5 TRBV24-1 many CATSEGQGFDQPQHF TGTGCCACCAGTGAAGGACAGGGGTTCGATCAGCCCCAGCATTTT
. TRBJ1-1 TRBV20-1 few CSAQRGAGNTEAFF TGCAGTGCTCAGAGGGGGGCGGGGAACACTGAAGCTTTCTTT
TRBD1 TRBJ2-1 TRBV28 many CASSLLGRDRGINEQFF TGTGCCAGCAGTTTATTGGGCCGGGACAGGGGGATCAATGAGCAGTTCTTC
TRBD1 TRBJ2-1 TRBV27 many CASSYTGTGAYNEQFF TGTGCCAGCAGTTACACCGGGACAGGGGCCTACAATGAGCAGTTCTTC
. TRBJ2-5 TRBV7-8 many CASSLNSQTEYF TGTGCCAGCAGCCTAAATTCACAGACAGAGTACTTC
. TRBJ2-5 TRBV6-1 . CATFRGRGETQYF TGTGCCACCTTCAGGGGTAGAGGAGAGACCCAGTACTTC
. TRBJ2-1 TRBV10-3 few CAISGPSVGGQANEQFF TGTGCCATCAGTGGGCCCTCTGTTGGCGGCCAGGCGAATGAGCAGTTCTTC
TRBD1 TRBJ1-5 TRBV20-1 many CSASRDRGSYQPQHF TGCAGTGCTAGCCGGGACAGGGGATCGTATCAGCCCCAGCATTTT
. TRBJ1-3 TRBV4-1 . CASSQDFWGAGNTIYF TGCGCCAGCAGCCAAGATTTTTGGGGGGCTGGAAACACCATATATTTT
. TRBJ2-2 TRBV30 many CAWTSYYTGELFF TGTGCCTGGACTTCCTACTACACCGGGGAGCTGTTTTTT
. TRBJ2-3 TRBV12-3/TRBV12-4 many CASSFWVYPGPDTQYF TGTGCCAGCAGTTTTTGGGTGTACCCCGGGCCAGATACGCAGTATTTT
TRBD2 TRBJ2-1 TRBV10-1 many CASSRDYSSNEQFF TGCGCCAGCAGCCGGGACTATAGCTCCAATGAGCAGTTCTTC
. TRBJ2-1 TRBV19 . CASSIQVGERYNEQFF TGTGCCAGTAGTATACAGGTGGGGGAGCGCTACAATGAGCAGTTCTTC
. TRBJ1-4 TRBV10-3 . CAISEGSPGRTNEKLFF TGTGCCATCAGTGAGGGCTCCCCGGGACGCACTAATGAAAAACTGTTTTTT
TRBD2 TRBJ2-7 TRBV4-1 many CASSPGLARTYEQYF TGCGCCAGCAGCCCGGGACTAGCGAGGACCTACGAGCAGTACTTC
TRBD1 TRBJ1-2 TRBV10-2 many CASSAGGQNYGYTF TGCGCCAGCAGTGCCGGGGGACAGAACTATGGCTACACCTTC
TRBD1 TRBJ2-5 TRBV20-1 many CSAVGGQGGMETQYF TGCAGTGCTGTGGGGGGACAGGGCGGTATGGAGACCCAGTACTTC
. TRBJ1-5 TRBV7-2 few CASSSGPSNQPQHF TGTGCCAGCAGCTCCGGCCCGAGCAATCAGCCCCAGCATTTT
. TRBJ1-1 TRBV6-1 many CASSYDANTEAFF TGTGCCAGCAGTTACGACGCGAACACTGAAGCTTTCTTT
TRBD2 TRBJ2-1 TRBV24-1 . CAIRTSGSGNEQFF TGTGCCATCAGAACTAGCGGGTCGGGCAATGAGCAGTTCTTC
. TRBJ1-5 TRBV12-3/TRBV12-4 many CASSFRHQPQHF TGTGCCAGCAGTTTCAGGCATCAGCCCCAGCATTTT
TRBD2 TRBJ2-2 TRBV5-4 . CASSLKGRGLANTGELFF TGTGCCAGCAGCTTGAAGGGCAGGGGACTAGCGAACACCGGGGAGCTGTTTTTT
TRBD1 TRBJ1-2 TRBV20-1 . CSAREPGTGASGYTF TGCAGTGCTAGAGAACCCGGGACAGGGGCCTCTGGCTACACCTTC
TRBD2 TRBJ2-5 TRBV30 many CAWSVRTSGRQETQYF TGTGCCTGGAGTGTCAGGACTAGCGGGAGACAAGAGACCCAGTACTTC
. TRBJ2-1 TRBV11-2 many CASRKVNNEQFF TGTGCCAGCAGAAAGGTAAACAATGAGCAGTTCTTC
TRBD2 TRBJ2-1 TRBV19 many CASRGLAGGQWNEQFF TGTGCCAGTAGAGGACTAGCGGGAGGGCAATGGAATGAGCAGTTCTTC
. TRBJ2-7 TRBV29-1 many CSVEDPLITKQYF TGCAGCGTTGAAGATCCGCTAATTACGAAGCAGTACTTC
. TRBJ2-2 TRBV11-2 many CASSFSQNRGHDTGELFF TGTGCCAGCAGCTTCAGCCAAAATCGTGGACATGACACCGGGGAGCTGTTTTTT
TRBD1 TRBJ1-1 TRBV19 many CASSPTGSSPEAFF TGTGCCAGTAGTCCGACAGGGTCGAGCCCTGAAGCTTTCTTT
. TRBJ2-3 TRBV7-8 many CASSLLTDTQYF TGTGCCAGCAGTTTACTCACAGATACGCAGTATTTT
TRBD2 TRBJ2-2 TRBV11-2 many CASSFKAGATGELFF TGTGCCAGCAGCTTCAAAGCGGGAGCCACCGGGGAGCTGTTTTTT
. TRBJ1-2 TRBV20-1 . CSALQGSGYTF TGCAGTGCGTTACAGGGATCTGGCTACACCTTC
. TRBJ2-1 TRBV20-1 . CSAPGPTYNEQFF TGCAGTGCTCCCGGGCCCACCTACAATGAGCAGTTCTTC
TRBD2 TRBJ2-5 TRBV12-3/TRBV12-4 many CASSFSGNLGKTQYF TGTGCCAGCAGTTTCAGCGGGAATCTTGGAAAGACCCAGTACTTC
. TRBJ1-2 TRBV28 few CASSFGGWGYTF TGTGCCAGCAGTTTTGGAGGTTGGGGCTACACCTTC
. TRBJ1-1 TRBV4-2 . CASSPRTDMNTEAFF TGTGCCAGCAGCCCCAGGACAGACATGAACACTGAAGCTTTCTTT
. TRBJ1-3 TRBV6-1 . CAGRPGSSGNTIYF TGTGCCGGCAGGCCAGGGAGCTCTGGAAACACCATATATTTT
TRBD1 TRBJ2-7 TRBV19 . CASSTPRQGAYEQYF TGTGCCAGTAGTACGCCGCGACAGGGCGCCTACGAGCAGTACTTC
. TRBJ1-1 TRBV3-1 . CASSPRRTGEALF TGTGCCAGCAGCCCACGACGGACGGGCGAAGCTCTCTTT
. TRBJ2-7 TRBV29-1 many CSVGKDKAYEQYF TGCAGCGTTGGTAAGGATAAGGCCTACGAGCAGTACTTC
. TRBJ2-1 TRBV13 . CASSLEGDSYKNNEQFF TGTGCCAGCAGCTTAGAGGGGGACTCATATAAAAACAATGAGCAGTTCTTC